The 2 T cell receptor beta chains given below trace back to one sample, sequenced in a study of CD8 T cells in ankylosing spondylitis. Study findings and constraints: The study identified a TCR beta motif of several highly homologous variants that appeared characteristic of ankylosing spondylitis blood.

Their antigen targets remain unknown. TCRdb called the 5' RACE reads again in MiXCR, with one record for every CDR3 protein. The profile shows 500,000 or so distinct CDR3 sequences, approximately 5.3% of them singletons. Sequenced material: blood, either unsorted or a sorted T cell fraction (not recorded which). Receptors were obtained from a male donor with ankylosing spondylitis.

This clonotype appeared many times. This chain joins TRBV4-2 and TRBJ2-5; perhaps D is TRBD1 or TRBD2 (5 bases each). From germline, CDR1 is LGHNA and CDR2 YNFKEQ. This CDR3 is built from 16 residues. V lost 3 bases and J 0 bases, leaving 14 bases between the germline ends. CDR3 in DNA: TGTGCCAGCAGCCAGGGGGTCTCTTCGTACCAAGAGACCCAGTACTTC. This sequence encodes CASSQGVSSYQETQYF.

Many counts were recorded for this clonotype. The J gene is TRBJ2-1, the V gene TRBV7-2; 7 bases align to TRBD2. Germline V gives CDR1 SGHTA, CDR2 FQGNSA. Losses at the gene ends were 4 bases for V and 9 bases for J; bases not matched to a gene: 6. The CDR3 is made up of 13 amino acids. The CDR3 bases are TGTGCCAGCAGCTCCGAAGCGGGATTTGAGCAGTTCTTC. This gives the protein CASSSEAGFEQFF.